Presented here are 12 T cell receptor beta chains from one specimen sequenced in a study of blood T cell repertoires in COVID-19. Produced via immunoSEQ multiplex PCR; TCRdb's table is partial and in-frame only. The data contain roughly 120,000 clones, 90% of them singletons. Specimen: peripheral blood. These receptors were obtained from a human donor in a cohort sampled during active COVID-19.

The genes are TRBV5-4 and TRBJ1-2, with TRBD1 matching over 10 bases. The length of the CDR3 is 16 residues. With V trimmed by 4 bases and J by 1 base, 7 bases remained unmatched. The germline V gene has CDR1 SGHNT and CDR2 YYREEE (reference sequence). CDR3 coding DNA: TGTGCCAGCAGCAAGGACAGGGGGGTCCTTAACTATGGCTACACCTTC. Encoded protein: CASSKDRGVLNYGYTF. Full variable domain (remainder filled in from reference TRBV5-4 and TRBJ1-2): ETGVTQSPTHLIKTRGQQVTLRCSSQSGHNTVSWYQQALGQGPQFIFQYYREEENGRGNFPPRFSGLQFPNYSSELNVNALELDDSALYLCASSKDRGVLNYGYTFGSGTRLTVV.

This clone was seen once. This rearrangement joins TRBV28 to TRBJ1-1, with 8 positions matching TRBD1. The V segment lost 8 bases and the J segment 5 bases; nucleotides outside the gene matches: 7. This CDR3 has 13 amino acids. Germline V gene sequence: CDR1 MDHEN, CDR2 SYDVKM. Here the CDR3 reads CASPGTGGTEAFF. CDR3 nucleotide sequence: TGTGCCAGCCCCGGAACAGGGGGAACTGAAGCTTTCTTT. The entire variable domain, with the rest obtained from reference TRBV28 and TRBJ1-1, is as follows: DVKVTQSSRYLVKRTGEKVFLECVQDMDHENMFWYRQDPGLGLRLIYFSYDVKMKEKGDIPEGYSVSREKKERFSLILESASTNQTSMYLCASPGTGGTEAFFGQGTRLTVV.

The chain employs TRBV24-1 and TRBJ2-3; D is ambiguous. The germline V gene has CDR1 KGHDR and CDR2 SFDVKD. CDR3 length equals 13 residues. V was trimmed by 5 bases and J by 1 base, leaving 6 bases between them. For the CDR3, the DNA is TGTGCCACCAGTGCCCAGGGCACAGATACGCAGTATTTT. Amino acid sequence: CATSAQGTDTQYF.

The DNA of the CDR3 is TGTGCCAGCAGCCGATCCGGACTAGCGGGAGGGGGTGAGCAGTTCTTC. Residues: CASSRSGLAGGGEQFF. This chain links TRBV7-3 with TRBJ2-1; TRBD2 aligns across 15 bases. This CDR3 comprises 16 residues. Germline CDR1 reads SGHTA; CDR2 reads FQGTGA. V was clipped by 5 bases and J by 9 bases; unmatched bases: 8. Drawing the rest from reference TRBV7-3 and TRBJ2-1, the complete variable domain is GAGVSQTPSNKVTEKGKYVELRCDPISGHTALYWYRQSLGQGPEFLIYFQGTGAADDSGLPNDRFFAVRPEGSVSTLKIQRTERGDSAVYLCASSRSGLAGGGEQFFGPGTRLTVL.

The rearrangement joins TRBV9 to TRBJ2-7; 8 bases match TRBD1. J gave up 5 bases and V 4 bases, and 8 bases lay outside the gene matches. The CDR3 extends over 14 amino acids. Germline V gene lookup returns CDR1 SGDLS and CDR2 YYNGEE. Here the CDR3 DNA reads TGTGCCAGCAGCCTAGAATGGACAGGGAACGAGCAGTACTTC. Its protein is CASSLEWTGNEQYF.

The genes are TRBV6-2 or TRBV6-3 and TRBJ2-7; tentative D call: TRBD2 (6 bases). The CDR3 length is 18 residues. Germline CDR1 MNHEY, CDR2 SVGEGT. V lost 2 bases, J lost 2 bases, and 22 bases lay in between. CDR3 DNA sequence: TGTGCCAGCAGTTACCCGACCCCGTTGGTAGCGGATCCCTACGAGCAGTACTTC. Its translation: CASSYPTPLVADPYEQYF.

The CDR3: CASRTPTGGTQYF. The CDR3 DNA sequence: TGTGCCAGCCGAACTCCCACGGGTGGGACCCAGTACTTC. This chain uses TRBV12-3 or TRBV12-4 with TRBJ2-5; D ambiguous. The CDR3 spans 13 residues. Trimming removed 8 bases from V and 7 bases from J, with 17 bases in between.

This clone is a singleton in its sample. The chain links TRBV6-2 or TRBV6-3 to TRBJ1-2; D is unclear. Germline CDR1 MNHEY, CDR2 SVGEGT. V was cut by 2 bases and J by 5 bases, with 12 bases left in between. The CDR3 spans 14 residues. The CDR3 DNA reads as TGTGCCAGCAGTTACCGTGGGCAACCTTATGGCTACACCTTC. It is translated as CASSYRGQPYGYTF.

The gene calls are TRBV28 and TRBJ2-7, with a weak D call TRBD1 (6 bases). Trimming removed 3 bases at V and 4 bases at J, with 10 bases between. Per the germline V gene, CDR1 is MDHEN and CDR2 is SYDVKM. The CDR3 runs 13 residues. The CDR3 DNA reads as TGTGCCAGCAGTTTCCAGGGGAAGTACGAGCAGTACTTC. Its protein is CASSFQGKYEQYF. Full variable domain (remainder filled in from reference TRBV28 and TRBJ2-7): DVKVTQSSRYLVKRTGEKVFLECVQDMDHENMFWYRQDPGLGLRLIYFSYDVKMKEKGDIPEGYSVSREKKERFSLILESASTNQTSMYLCASSFQGKYEQYFGPGTRLTVT.

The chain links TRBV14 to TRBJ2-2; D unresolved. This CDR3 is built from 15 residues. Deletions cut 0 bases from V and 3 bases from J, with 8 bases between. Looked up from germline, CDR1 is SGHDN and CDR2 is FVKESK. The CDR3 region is CASSQDIGYTGELFF. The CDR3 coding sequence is TGTGCCAGCAGCCAAGATATCGGGTACACCGGGGAGCTGTTTTTT.

The CDR3 loop is CASSLSSDSTYEQYF. The CDR3 nucleotides read TGTGCCAGCAGTTTATCCTCGGACTCCACCTACGAGCAGTACTTC. The chain has TRBV28 and TRBJ2-7; D might be TRBD2 (5 bases). The CDR3 contains 15 residues. Germline V lookup: CDR1 MDHEN, CDR2 SYDVKM. V was pared by 1 base and J by 2 bases, with 12 bases between. Full variable domain (remainder filled in from reference TRBV28 and TRBJ2-7): DVKVTQSSRYLVKRTGEKVFLECVQDMDHENMFWYRQDPGLGLRLIYFSYDVKMKEKGDIPEGYSVSREKKERFSLILESASTNQTSMYLCASSLSSDSTYEQYFGPGTRLTVT.

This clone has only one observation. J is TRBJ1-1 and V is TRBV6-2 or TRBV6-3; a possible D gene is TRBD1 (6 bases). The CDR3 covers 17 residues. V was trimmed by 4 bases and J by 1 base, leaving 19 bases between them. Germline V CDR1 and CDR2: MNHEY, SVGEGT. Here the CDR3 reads CASSFPIDRLWNTEAFF. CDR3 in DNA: TGTGCCAGCAGTTTTCCCATCGACAGGCTATGGAACACTGAAGCTTTCTTT.